These T cell receptor beta chains were read from a single sample in a study of T cells in Graves' hyperthyroidism and ophthalmopathy. TCRdb re-called the multiplex PCR reads with MiXCR, one entry per CDR3 protein. The table lists hundreds of thousands of distinct CDR3 sequences, roughly 15% of them singletons. The sequenced sample was blood. The receptors were sampled from a man aged 18 to 30 with Graves' ophthalmopathy. CDR3s include the opening cysteine and the closing phenylalanine or tryptophan. The order of the fields is CDR3 DNA, CDR3 protein, J gene, clone size, D gene, V gene. A D gene is named only where the DNA matches it firmly. Only some rows state a clone size, as once, few, many or a class for expanded clones.

CDR3 DNA: TGCAGTGCTAGGGATCCTGGACAGGGGATTCCCCTGAACCTATACAATGAGCAGTTCTTC
CDR3 protein: CSARDPGQGIPLNLYNEQFF
J gene: TRBJ2-1
clone size: many
D gene: TRBD1
V gene: TRBV20-1

CDR3 DNA: TGTGCCAGCAGCTCTGGGACAGGGATTACAGATACGCAGTATTTT
CDR3 protein: CASSSGTGITDTQYF
J gene: TRBJ2-3
clone size: -
D gene: TRBD1
V gene: TRBV7-9

CDR3 DNA: TGTGCCAGCATGGCAGGGAGGTTGTACGAGCAGTACTTC
CDR3 protein: CASMAGRLYEQYF
J gene: TRBJ2-7
clone size: many
D gene: -
V gene: TRBV12-3/TRBV12-4

CDR3 DNA: TGTGCCAGCACCCGAACAGGGGTCATCGGGGAGCTGTTTTTT
CDR3 protein: CASTRTGVIGELFF
J gene: TRBJ2-2
clone size: many
D gene: TRBD1
V gene: TRBV12-3/TRBV12-4

CDR3 DNA: TGTGCCAGCAGATATACACAGCATAAGTACGAGCAGTACTTC
CDR3 protein: CASRYTQHKYEQYF
J gene: TRBJ2-7
clone size: many
D gene: -
V gene: TRBV13

CDR3 DNA: TGTGCCACCAGTGATTTTTACAGGAGCAATGAGCAGTTCTTC
CDR3 protein: CATSDFYRSNEQFF
J gene: TRBJ2-1
clone size: many
D gene: -
V gene: TRBV24-1

CDR3 DNA: TGTGCCAGCAGTAGCGGACAGGGGGTACCTACTAGCACAGATACGCAGTATTTT
CDR3 protein: CASSSGQGVPTSTDTQYF
J gene: TRBJ2-3
clone size: many
D gene: TRBD1
V gene: TRBV6-2/TRBV6-3

CDR3 DNA: TGTGCCAGCTCACCAGGGCAGAGTTTCGATGGCTACACCTTC
CDR3 protein: CASSPGQSFDGYTF
J gene: TRBJ1-2
clone size: -
D gene: -
V gene: TRBV18

CDR3 DNA: TGTGCCAGCAGCTTATACCCGGGCGGCCCCCCTGAAGCTTTCTTT
CDR3 protein: CASSLYPGGPPEAFF
J gene: TRBJ1-1
clone size: many
D gene: -
V gene: TRBV13

CDR3 DNA: TGTGCTAGCAGCCCGCAGGGAAGTGACAATCAGCCCCAGCATTTT
CDR3 protein: CASSPQGSDNQPQHF
J gene: TRBJ1-5
clone size: many
D gene: -
V gene: TRBV7-7

CDR3 DNA: TGTGCTAGTGGCACGACAGGCCACCAAGAGACCCAGTACTTC
CDR3 protein: CASGTTGHQETQYF
J gene: TRBJ2-5
clone size: few
D gene: -
V gene: TRBV12-5

CDR3 DNA: TGTGCCAGCGGGGACTTCCTCTATGGCTACACCTTC
CDR3 protein: CASGDFLYGYTF
J gene: TRBJ1-2
clone size: many
D gene: -
V gene: TRBV27

CDR3 DNA: TGTGCCAGCAGCTTCGAGACTAGCGGGATATCCTACGAGCAGTACTTC
CDR3 protein: CASSFETSGISYEQYF
J gene: TRBJ2-7
clone size: many
D gene: TRBD2
V gene: TRBV7-9

CDR3 DNA: TGCAGCGTAAACGAATTAGCGGGAGGGCCGAATGAGCAGTTCTTC
CDR3 protein: CSVNELAGGPNEQFF
J gene: TRBJ2-1
clone size: few
D gene: TRBD2
V gene: TRBV29-1

CDR3 DNA: TGCAGTGCCGCAGGGGACCATAAAAACATTCAGTACTTC
CDR3 protein: CSAAGDHKNIQYF
J gene: TRBJ2-4
clone size: many
D gene: -
V gene: TRBV20-1

CDR3 DNA: TGTGCCAGCAGCTTAGGGATAGAGAGCTATGGCTACACCTTC
CDR3 protein: CASSLGIESYGYTF
J gene: TRBJ1-2
clone size: many
D gene: -
V gene: TRBV7-2

CDR3 DNA: TGTGCCAGCAGGCCGGGACTGTCCGCAACTAATGAAAAACTGTTTTTT
CDR3 protein: CASRPGLSATNEKLFF
J gene: TRBJ1-4
clone size: few
D gene: -
V gene: TRBV7-9

CDR3 DNA: TGCGCCAGCAGCTCGGATGAAGGGCGGCAGCCCCAGCATTTT
CDR3 protein: CASSSDEGRQPQHF
J gene: TRBJ1-5
clone size: -
D gene: -
V gene: TRBV5-1

CDR3 DNA: TGCAGTGCCACCGCGGGACAGGTCAAAAGCTTTTCCTACGAGCAGTACTTC
CDR3 protein: CSATAGQVKSFSYEQYF
J gene: TRBJ2-7
clone size: many
D gene: TRBD1
V gene: TRBV20-1

CDR3 DNA: TGTGCCAGCAGCTTCTGGACCAGCTCTGGGGCCAACGTCCTGACTTTC
CDR3 protein: CASSFWTSSGANVLTF
J gene: TRBJ2-6
clone size: -
D gene: -
V gene: TRBV5-5

CDR3 DNA: TGTGCCAGCAGCTCCCAGGGAGGGAGGCCCAATCAGCCCCAGCATTTT
CDR3 protein: CASSSQGGRPNQPQHF
J gene: TRBJ1-5
clone size: many
D gene: -
V gene: TRBV11-2

CDR3 DNA: TGTGCCAGCAGTCCGCCCACTATGGGAGGAAAGACCCAGTACTTC
CDR3 protein: CASSPPTMGGKTQYF
J gene: TRBJ2-5
clone size: many
D gene: -
V gene: TRBV12-3/TRBV12-4

CDR3 DNA: TGTGCCATCTCGCAAGAGGGTCAGCTTAACTATGGCTACACCTTC
CDR3 protein: CAISQEGQLNYGYTF
J gene: TRBJ1-2
clone size: many
D gene: -
V gene: TRBV2

CDR3 DNA: TGTGCCAGCAGCCAAGGAGGGGCCTTCAATGAGCAGTTCTTC
CDR3 protein: CASSQGGAFNEQFF
J gene: TRBJ2-1
clone size: many
D gene: -
V gene: TRBV3-1

CDR3 DNA: TGCGCCAGCCGTGACAGCGGGGGCACCGGGGAGCTGTTTTTT
CDR3 protein: CASRDSGGTGELFF
J gene: TRBJ2-2
clone size: many
D gene: TRBD2
V gene: TRBV5-1

CDR3 DNA: TGCGCCAGCAGCGGAACAGGGGGCTTTAGCGAAAAACTGTTTTTT
CDR3 protein: CASSGTGGFSEKLFF
J gene: TRBJ1-4
clone size: -
D gene: TRBD1
V gene: TRBV5-1

CDR3 DNA: TGTGCCAGCAGTGATAGGACAGGGCGGAAAGATACGCAGTATTTT
CDR3 protein: CASSDRTGRKDTQYF
J gene: TRBJ2-3
clone size: many
D gene: TRBD1
V gene: TRBV6-1

CDR3 DNA: TGCGCCACCTCACCCGGGGGGGCTTTGAACACCGGGGAGCTGTTTTTT
CDR3 protein: CATSPGGALNTGELFF
J gene: TRBJ2-2
clone size: few
D gene: TRBD2
V gene: TRBV5-1

CDR3 DNA: TGTGCCAGCTCACTGGGACAGGGGTACGCCGGGGAGCTGTTTTTT
CDR3 protein: CASSLGQGYAGELFF
J gene: TRBJ2-2
clone size: -
D gene: TRBD1
V gene: TRBV18

CDR3 DNA: TGTGCCAGCAGCCCAGTCCAGGGGGGGTGGAACACCGGGGAGCTGTTTTTT
CDR3 protein: CASSPVQGGWNTGELFF
J gene: TRBJ2-2
clone size: few
D gene: -
V gene: TRBV7-9

CDR3 DNA: TGTGCCAGCAGCCTCGAGGACGGGCTATCGGACTACACCTTC
CDR3 protein: CASSLEDGLSDYTF
J gene: TRBJ1-2
clone size: many
D gene: -
V gene: TRBV3-1

CDR3 DNA: TGCGCCAGCAGCTTGGGGGACAGCTCCTACAATGAGCAGTTCTTC
CDR3 protein: CASSLGDSSYNEQFF
J gene: TRBJ2-1
clone size: many
D gene: TRBD1
V gene: TRBV5-1

CDR3 DNA: TGTGCCGACTACGAGCAGTACTTC
CDR3 protein: CADYEQYF
J gene: TRBJ2-7
clone size: many
D gene: -
V gene: TRBV3-1

CDR3 DNA: TGCAGTGCTCAGTCTAGCGGGTCGAGACAACCCTACAATGAGCAGTTCTTC
CDR3 protein: CSAQSSGSRQPYNEQFF
J gene: TRBJ2-1
clone size: few
D gene: TRBD2
V gene: TRBV20-1

CDR3 DNA: TGTGCCAGCAGCCGGGGCAGAGGCCAAGAGACCCAGTACTTC
CDR3 protein: CASSRGRGQETQYF
J gene: TRBJ2-5
clone size: -
D gene: -
V gene: TRBV7-2

CDR3 DNA: TGTGCCTGGGGGGACCGCTCCTACGAGCAGTACTTC
CDR3 protein: CAWGDRSYEQYF
J gene: TRBJ2-7
clone size: -
D gene: -
V gene: TRBV30

CDR3 DNA: TGTGCCAGCAGTTTAGAGGACAGGAATTCACCCCTCCACTTT
CDR3 protein: CASSLEDRNSPLHF
J gene: TRBJ1-6
clone size: many
D gene: TRBD1
V gene: TRBV27

CDR3 DNA: TGTGCCAGCAGTGGCTGGGGGGCAGGCCAAGAGACCCAGTACTTC
CDR3 protein: CASSGWGAGQETQYF
J gene: TRBJ2-5
clone size: many
D gene: -
V gene: TRBV2

CDR3 DNA: TGCGCCAGCAGTGAAGACAGGGTCGGGGGGTTCGAGCAGTACTTC
CDR3 protein: CASSEDRVGGFEQYF
J gene: TRBJ2-7
clone size: -
D gene: -
V gene: TRBV10-1

CDR3 DNA: TGCGCCAGCAGCTTGTCGTCGGCCCATGAAGCTTTCTTT
CDR3 protein: CASSLSSAHEAFF
J gene: TRBJ1-1
clone size: -
D gene: -
V gene: TRBV5-1